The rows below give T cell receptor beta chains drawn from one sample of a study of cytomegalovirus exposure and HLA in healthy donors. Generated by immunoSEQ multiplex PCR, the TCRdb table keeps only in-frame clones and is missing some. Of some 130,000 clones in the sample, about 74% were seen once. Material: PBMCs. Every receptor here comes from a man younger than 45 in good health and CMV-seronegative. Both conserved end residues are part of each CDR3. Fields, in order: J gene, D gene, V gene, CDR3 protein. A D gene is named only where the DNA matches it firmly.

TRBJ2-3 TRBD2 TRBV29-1 CSAWTSGVADTQYF
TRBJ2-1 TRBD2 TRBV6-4 CASSPMAGEGNEQFF
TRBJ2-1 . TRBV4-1 CASSQAATASYNEQFF
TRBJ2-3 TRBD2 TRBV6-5 CASSYSSGTGPDTQYF
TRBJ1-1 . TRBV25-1 CASSEWGRGNTEAFF
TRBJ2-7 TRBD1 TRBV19 CASSSGQGYEQYF
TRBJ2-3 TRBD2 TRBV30 CAWGTSSDTQYF
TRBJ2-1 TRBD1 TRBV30 CAWKIRDRSYNEQFF
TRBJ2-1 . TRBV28 CASSLFPGLQFF
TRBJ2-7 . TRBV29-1 CSVEEGGERSYEQYF
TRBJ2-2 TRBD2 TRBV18 CASSPVAGVVGELFF
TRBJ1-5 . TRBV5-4 CASSSRGEGGNQPQHF
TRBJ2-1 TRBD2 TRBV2 CARGLAGGPGGNEQFF
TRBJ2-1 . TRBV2 CASSTDNNEQFF
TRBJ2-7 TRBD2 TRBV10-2 CARGEGHYEQYF
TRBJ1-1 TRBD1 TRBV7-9 CASSPSGGLSYTEAFF
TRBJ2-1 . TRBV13 CASSLGLEGTGYNEQFF
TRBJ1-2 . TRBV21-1 CASSKARGTGEYGYTF
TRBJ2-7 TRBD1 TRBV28 CASSTPGQGYVQYF
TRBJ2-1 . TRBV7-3 CASSPHGDYNEQFF
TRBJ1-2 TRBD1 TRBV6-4 CASSEETGGRGYTF
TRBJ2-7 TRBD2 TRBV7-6 CASSLAGARYEQYF
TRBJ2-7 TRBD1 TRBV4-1 CASSQTGTGAYEQYF
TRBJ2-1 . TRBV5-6 CASSIWGVSAYNEQFF
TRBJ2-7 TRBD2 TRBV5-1 CASSQGTSGYEQYF
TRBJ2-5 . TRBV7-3 CASSLVRSETQYF
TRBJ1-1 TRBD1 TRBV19 CASSIWWQGALNTEAFF
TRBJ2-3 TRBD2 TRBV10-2 CASSDPLAGGTYTQYF
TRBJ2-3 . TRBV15 CATGMGQTHTDTQYF
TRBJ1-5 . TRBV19 CASYDMRQGFNQPQHF
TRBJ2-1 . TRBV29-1 CSAVAGQQFF
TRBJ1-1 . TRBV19 CASSPTQGSTEAFF
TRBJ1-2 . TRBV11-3 CASSLDGDGYTF
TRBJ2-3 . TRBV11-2 CASSAVGSTDTQYF